This T cell receptor (beta chain) was profiled in a study of molecular identifiers for immune sequencing clone quantification. The V end was cut by 3 bases, the J end by 4 bases, with 19 bases between. Germline V CDR1 and CDR2: MGHRA, YSYEKL. The CDR3 is 17 amino acids. A single record per CDR3 protein comes from TCRdb applying MiXCR to the PCR reads. The sample shows about half a million distinct CDR3 sequences, 20% to 25% of them seen only once. The sequence was obtained from a human donor in good health. Some libraries in this study had Jurkat cell RNA spiked in. The chain uses TRBV4-1 and TRBJ2-1; weak D call: TRBD2 (5 bases). Sequencing was performed on naive CD8+ T cells from blood, with Jurkat cell RNA spiked in. Subset denoted: FACS-sorted CD8+CD4-CCR7+CD45RA+ naive T cells. CDR3: CASSQDVSGTSYNEQFF. CDR3 nucleotides: TGCGCCAGCAGCCAGGACGTTTCGGGAACCTCATACAATGAGCAGTTCTTC.